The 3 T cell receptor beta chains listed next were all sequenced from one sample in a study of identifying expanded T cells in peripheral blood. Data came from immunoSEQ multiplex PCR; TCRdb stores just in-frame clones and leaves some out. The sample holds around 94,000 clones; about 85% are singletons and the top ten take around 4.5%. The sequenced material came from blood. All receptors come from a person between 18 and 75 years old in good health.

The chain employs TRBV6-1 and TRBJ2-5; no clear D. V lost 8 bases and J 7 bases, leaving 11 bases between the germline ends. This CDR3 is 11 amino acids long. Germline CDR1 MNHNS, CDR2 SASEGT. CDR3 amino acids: CASGLQWTQYF. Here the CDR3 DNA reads TGTGCCAGCGGCCTACAGTGGACCCAGTACTTC.

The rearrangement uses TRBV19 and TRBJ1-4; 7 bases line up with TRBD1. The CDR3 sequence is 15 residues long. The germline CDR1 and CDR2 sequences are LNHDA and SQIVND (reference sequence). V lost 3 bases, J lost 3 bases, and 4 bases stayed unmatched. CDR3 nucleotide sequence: TGTGCCAGTAGTATTTCGACAGGGCCTAATGAAAAACTGTTTTTT. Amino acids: CASSISTGPNEKLFF.

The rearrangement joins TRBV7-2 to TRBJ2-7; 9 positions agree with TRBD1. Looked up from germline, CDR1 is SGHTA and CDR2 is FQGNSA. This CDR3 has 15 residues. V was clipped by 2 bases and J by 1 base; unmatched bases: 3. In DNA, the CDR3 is TGTGCCAGCAGCTTATCGGGACAGGGTTCCTACGAGCAGTACTTC. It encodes CASSLSGQGSYEQYF.